Listed below are T cell receptor beta chains from one sample, sequenced in a study of T-cell memory formation after mild COVID-19. One entry per CDR3 protein, called by TCRdb with MiXCR from the 5' RACE reads. This table holds around 200,000 distinct CDR3 sequences, under 30% found once. The sample taken for sequencing was PBMCs or a T cell subset sorted from them (not recorded which). These receptors all stem from an adult woman who had mild COVID-19 (a few samples of this study predate the infection). Cell type and time point are not known. Both conserved end residues are part of each CDR3. The order of the fields is clone size, D gene, J gene, V gene, CDR3 DNA, CDR3 protein. A D gene is named only where the DNA matches it firmly. Size tells how often a clone was seen (once, few, many) or the class of an expanded clone, and some rows leave it out.

clone size: few; D gene: TRBD2; J gene: TRBJ2-1; V gene: TRBV4-2; CDR3 DNA: TGTGCCAGCAGCCAAGCGGTCGGCGGGAGCCCGCGCTACAATGAGCAGTTCTTC; CDR3 protein: CASSQAVGGSPRYNEQFF
clone size: -; D gene: -; J gene: TRBJ2-3; V gene: TRBV10-3; CDR3 DNA: TGTGCCATCAGTGAGAGGGCTATCGCAGATACGCAGTATTTT; CDR3 protein: CAISERAIADTQYF
clone size: -; D gene: -; J gene: TRBJ1-1; V gene: TRBV20-1; CDR3 DNA: TGCAGTGCCAGAAGGGGTAACACTGAAGCTTTCTTT; CDR3 protein: CSARRGNTEAFF
clone size: -; D gene: -; J gene: TRBJ1-2; V gene: TRBV5-1; CDR3 DNA: TGCGCCAGCAGACAGGACGGGAACTATGGCTACACCTTC; CDR3 protein: CASRQDGNYGYTF
clone size: -; D gene: TRBD1; J gene: TRBJ2-1; V gene: TRBV30; CDR3 DNA: TGTGCCTGGAGTTCTATTGGACAGGGGGGATACAATGAGCAGTTCTTC; CDR3 protein: CAWSSIGQGGYNEQFF
clone size: -; D gene: -; J gene: TRBJ2-1; V gene: TRBV5-1; CDR3 DNA: TGCGCCAGCAGCCCCGTTATAGGACTACTGTACAATGAGCAGTTCTTC; CDR3 protein: CASSPVIGLLYNEQFF
clone size: -; D gene: -; J gene: TRBJ2-7; V gene: TRBV30; CDR3 DNA: TGTGCCTGGAGTCTGTACTACGAGCAGTACTTC; CDR3 protein: CAWSLYYEQYF
clone size: -; D gene: -; J gene: TRBJ1-2; V gene: TRBV12-3/TRBV12-4; CDR3 DNA: TGTGCCAGCAGTTCCGCCTATGGCTACACCTTC; CDR3 protein: CASSSAYGYTF
clone size: -; D gene: -; J gene: TRBJ2-1; V gene: TRBV7-3; CDR3 DNA: TGTGCCAGCAGCCCCCGACTAGGAAATCCTCCTGAGCAGTTCTTC; CDR3 protein: CASSPRLGNPPEQFF
clone size: -; D gene: -; J gene: TRBJ1-2; V gene: TRBV6-1; CDR3 DNA: TGTGCCAGCATGTACAGGGTCCTTGATGGCTACACCTTC; CDR3 protein: CASMYRVLDGYTF
clone size: -; D gene: TRBD1; J gene: TRBJ1-2; V gene: TRBV6-1; CDR3 DNA: TGTGCCAGCTCCTTAGGACAGGGGGCGAGTTTCGATGGCTACACCTTC; CDR3 protein: CASSLGQGASFDGYTF
clone size: -; D gene: -; J gene: TRBJ1-6; V gene: TRBV7-3; CDR3 DNA: TGTGCCAGCAGCTTGGACACGGGGTCACCCCTCCACTTT; CDR3 protein: CASSLDTGSPLHF
clone size: -; D gene: TRBD1; J gene: TRBJ1-1; V gene: TRBV6-6; CDR3 DNA: TGTGCCAGCACCAGTTACAGGGGGAAGCGGGACACTGAAGCTTTCTTT; CDR3 protein: CASTSYRGKRDTEAFF
clone size: -; D gene: -; J gene: TRBJ2-1; V gene: TRBV20-1; CDR3 DNA: TGCAGTGCTAGGGTTGGCGGGTCCTCCTACAATGAGCAGTTCTTC; CDR3 protein: CSARVGGSSYNEQFF
clone size: -; D gene: -; J gene: TRBJ1-2; V gene: TRBV27; CDR3 DNA: TGTGCCAGCAGTCCCACCGGGACTTTTAACGGCTACACCTTC; CDR3 protein: CASSPTGTFNGYTF
clone size: -; D gene: -; J gene: TRBJ2-2; V gene: TRBV7-9; CDR3 DNA: TGTGCCAGCAGCTTAGGAACCAACACCGGGGAGCTGTTTTTT; CDR3 protein: CASSLGTNTGELFF
clone size: -; D gene: TRBD2; J gene: TRBJ2-3; V gene: TRBV7-2; CDR3 DNA: TGTGCCAGCAGCCTATTAGCGGGACCCACCCAGGATACGCAGTATTTT; CDR3 protein: CASSLLAGPTQDTQYF
clone size: many; D gene: -; J gene: TRBJ2-1; V gene: TRBV29-1; CDR3 DNA: TGCAGCGTTGGTGCAGGGACGGGTGAGCAGTTCTTC; CDR3 protein: CSVGAGTGEQFF
clone size: few; D gene: TRBD1; J gene: TRBJ2-5; V gene: TRBV20-1; CDR3 DNA: TGCAGACCAGGGACAGTCCAAGAGACCCAGTACTTC; CDR3 protein: CRPGTVQETQYF
clone size: -; D gene: -; J gene: TRBJ2-3; V gene: TRBV7-9; CDR3 DNA: TGTGCCAGCAGCCATTCTGGGGGCACAGATACGCAGTATTTT; CDR3 protein: CASSHSGGTDTQYF
clone size: -; D gene: TRBD1; J gene: TRBJ2-5; V gene: TRBV12-3/TRBV12-4; CDR3 DNA: TGTGCCAGCAGTAACGCGATACAGGGGAAAGAGACCCAGTACTTC; CDR3 protein: CASSNAIQGKETQYF
clone size: few; D gene: -; J gene: TRBJ1-6; V gene: TRBV12-3/TRBV12-4; CDR3 DNA: TGTGCCAGCAGTTTAACGCCAGGAAATTCACCCCTCCACTTT; CDR3 protein: CASSLTPGNSPLHF
clone size: -; D gene: -; J gene: TRBJ1-6; V gene: TRBV12-3/TRBV12-4; CDR3 DNA: TGTGCCAGCAGTTTCACAGGGTTTAATTCACCCCTCCACTTT; CDR3 protein: CASSFTGFNSPLHF
clone size: few; D gene: TRBD1; J gene: TRBJ1-1; V gene: TRBV6-5; CDR3 DNA: TGTGCCACCAGGGACAGCGCCTCTGGGGCTTTCTTT; CDR3 protein: CATRDSASGAFF
clone size: few; D gene: -; J gene: TRBJ2-3; V gene: TRBV7-3; CDR3 DNA: TGTGCCAGCAGCTTCACAGGGGATACGCAGTATTTT; CDR3 protein: CASSFTGDTQYF
clone size: -; D gene: -; J gene: TRBJ1-1; V gene: TRBV7-7; CDR3 DNA: TGTGCTAGCAGCCCCATGGGGGGGAACACTGAAGCTTTCTTT; CDR3 protein: CASSPMGGNTEAFF
clone size: -; D gene: -; J gene: TRBJ2-5; V gene: TRBV27; CDR3 DNA: TGTGCCAGCAGTCCCTCAAGGTGGGAGACCCAGTACTTC; CDR3 protein: CASSPSRWETQYF
clone size: few; D gene: -; J gene: TRBJ2-3; V gene: TRBV20-1; CDR3 DNA: TGCAGTGCTATTCCGGGCACAGATACGCAGTATTTT; CDR3 protein: CSAIPGTDTQYF
clone size: few; D gene: -; J gene: TRBJ2-5; V gene: TRBV3-1; CDR3 DNA: TGTGCCAGCAGCCAAGATGGAGCGCAAGAGACCCAGTACTTC; CDR3 protein: CASSQDGAQETQYF
clone size: -; D gene: -; J gene: TRBJ2-3; V gene: TRBV18; CDR3 DNA: TGTGCCAGCTCACCACGACCGAGCGGGCAGAGGGATACGCAGTATTTT; CDR3 protein: CASSPRPSGQRDTQYF
clone size: many; D gene: TRBD1; J gene: TRBJ2-7; V gene: TRBV7-9; CDR3 DNA: TGTGCCAGCAGCTTGGGACAGAACGAGCAGTACTTC; CDR3 protein: CASSLGQNEQYF
clone size: many; D gene: -; J gene: TRBJ2-3; V gene: TRBV4-2; CDR3 DNA: TGTGCCAGCAGCCAACGGATTAGGACACGGACAGATACGCAGTATTTT; CDR3 protein: CASSQRIRTRTDTQYF
clone size: -; D gene: -; J gene: TRBJ1-5; V gene: TRBV27; CDR3 DNA: TGTGCCAGCCGACAGGCGATTAATCAGCCCCAGCATTTT; CDR3 protein: CASRQAINQPQHF
clone size: many; D gene: -; J gene: TRBJ2-5; V gene: TRBV12-3/TRBV12-4; CDR3 DNA: TGTGCCAGCAGTTTCGGGGGGCCGGAGACCCAGTACTTC; CDR3 protein: CASSFGGPETQYF
clone size: many; D gene: -; J gene: TRBJ2-2; V gene: TRBV27; CDR3 DNA: TGTGCCAGCAGTTTTTTGTCGGAACAGGGTTCCGGGGAGCTGTTTTTT; CDR3 protein: CASSFLSEQGSGELFF
clone size: -; D gene: -; J gene: TRBJ1-3; V gene: TRBV20-1; CDR3 DNA: TGCAGTGCTAGAAACAGGGCTACTGGAAACACCATATATTTT; CDR3 protein: CSARNRATGNTIYF
clone size: few; D gene: -; J gene: TRBJ2-2; V gene: TRBV7-2; CDR3 DNA: TGTGCCAGCAGCTCCGAGCGGCACGCCGGGGAGCTGTTTTTT; CDR3 protein: CASSSERHAGELFF
clone size: -; D gene: -; J gene: TRBJ2-7; V gene: TRBV2; CDR3 DNA: TGTGCCGCTTACCAGGCACGGCCATCCACAACGTACGAGCAGTACTTC; CDR3 protein: CAAYQARPSTTYEQYF
clone size: -; D gene: -; J gene: TRBJ2-1; V gene: TRBV6-2/TRBV6-3; CDR3 DNA: TGTGCCAGCAGACGCACTAGCACGGGCCACCATGAGCAGTTCTTC; CDR3 protein: CASRRTSTGHHEQFF
clone size: -; D gene: -; J gene: TRBJ2-3; V gene: TRBV2; CDR3 DNA: TGTGCCAGCAGTGACAGGACTAGCACAGATACGCAGTATTTT; CDR3 protein: CASSDRTSTDTQYF
clone size: -; D gene: TRBD2; J gene: TRBJ2-1; V gene: TRBV2; CDR3 DNA: TGTGCCAGCAGTGAAGACCGAGCGGGGGGGCGAAATGAGCAGTTCTTC; CDR3 protein: CASSEDRAGGRNEQFF
clone size: -; D gene: -; J gene: TRBJ1-3; V gene: TRBV7-8; CDR3 DNA: TGTGCCAGCAGCTACCAACAGGGATTGAATAGAGGAAACACCATATATTTT; CDR3 protein: CASSYQQGLNRGNTIYF
clone size: few; D gene: -; J gene: TRBJ2-7; V gene: TRBV3-1; CDR3 DNA: TGTGCCAGCAGCCAAGGGTTCGAGCAGTACTTC; CDR3 protein: CASSQGFEQYF
clone size: few; D gene: -; J gene: TRBJ2-3; V gene: TRBV25-1; CDR3 DNA: TGTGCCAGCAGTGAATGGGGAGCTAGCACAGATACGCAGTATTTT; CDR3 protein: CASSEWGASTDTQYF
clone size: few; D gene: -; J gene: TRBJ2-1; V gene: TRBV4-3; CDR3 DNA: TGCGCCAGCAGCCAAGATTCGAGGACGATCAAGCAGTTCTTC; CDR3 protein: CASSQDSRTIKQFF
clone size: -; D gene: -; J gene: TRBJ1-2; V gene: TRBV7-3; CDR3 DNA: TGTGCCAGCAGCTTAGTCTGGGGGGCGTTACCTGGCTACACCTTC; CDR3 protein: CASSLVWGALPGYTF
clone size: -; D gene: -; J gene: TRBJ2-1; V gene: TRBV6-5; CDR3 DNA: TGTGCCAGCTTCGACGGGTTAGAGAAGTTCTTC; CDR3 protein: CASFDGLEKFF
clone size: -; D gene: -; J gene: TRBJ1-1; V gene: TRBV29-1; CDR3 DNA: TGCAGCGCCCGACAGCCGTCGAACACTGAAGCTTTCTTT; CDR3 protein: CSARQPSNTEAFF
clone size: few; D gene: -; J gene: TRBJ2-7; V gene: TRBV2; CDR3 DNA: TGTGCCAGCAGTGATCCAAGTGGCGGGATTCTCTACGAGCAGTACTTC; CDR3 protein: CASSDPSGGILYEQYF
clone size: few; D gene: TRBD1; J gene: TRBJ2-3; V gene: TRBV6-2/TRBV6-3; CDR3 DNA: TGTGCCAGCAGTTACGACCGGGACAGCCCCGGGATCAGCACAGATACGCAGTATTTT; CDR3 protein: CASSYDRDSPGISTDTQYF
clone size: -; D gene: TRBD1; J gene: TRBJ2-3; V gene: TRBV6-5; CDR3 DNA: TGTGCCAGCAGTTACCTGGACAGGGAAGGAGCGCAGTATTTT; CDR3 protein: CASSYLDREGAQYF
clone size: few; D gene: -; J gene: TRBJ2-2; V gene: TRBV7-2; CDR3 DNA: TGTGCCAGCAGCCTCCTGGGCGGGGAGCTGTTTTTT; CDR3 protein: CASSLLGGELFF
clone size: many; D gene: -; J gene: TRBJ2-7; V gene: TRBV20-1; CDR3 DNA: TGCAGTGCTAGAGTGGTAAGGCGGGGACTTTACGAGCAGTACTTC; CDR3 protein: CSARVVRRGLYEQYF
clone size: few; D gene: TRBD1; J gene: TRBJ2-7; V gene: TRBV20-1; CDR3 DNA: TGCAGTGCTAGAGGGGACAGGAACTACGAGCAGTACTTC; CDR3 protein: CSARGDRNYEQYF
clone size: -; D gene: -; J gene: TRBJ1-2; V gene: TRBV7-6; CDR3 DNA: TGTGCCAGCAGCCCCTCGGGACGGCAGATTTATGGCTACACCTTC; CDR3 protein: CASSPSGRQIYGYTF
clone size: -; D gene: -; J gene: TRBJ2-2; V gene: TRBV6-5; CDR3 DNA: TGTGCCAGCAGTTACTCAACAGCGAACACCGGGGAGCTGTTTTTT; CDR3 protein: CASSYSTANTGELFF
clone size: few; D gene: TRBD2; J gene: TRBJ2-7; V gene: TRBV14; CDR3 DNA: TGTGCCAGCAGCGGGGGGGGAGGTCCCTCCTACGAGCAGTACTTC; CDR3 protein: CASSGGGGPSYEQYF